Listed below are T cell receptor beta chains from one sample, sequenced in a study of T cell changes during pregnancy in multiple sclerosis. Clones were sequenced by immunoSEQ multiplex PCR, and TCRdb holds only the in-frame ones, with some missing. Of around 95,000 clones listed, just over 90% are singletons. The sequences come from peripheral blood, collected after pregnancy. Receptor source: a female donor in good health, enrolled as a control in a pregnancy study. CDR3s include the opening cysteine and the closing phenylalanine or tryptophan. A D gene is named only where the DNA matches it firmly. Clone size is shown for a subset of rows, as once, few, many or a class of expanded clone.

CDR3aa: CSVVTSGRGYEQFF
CDR3nt: TGCAGCGTCGTGACTAGCGGGAGGGGATATGAGCAGTTCTTC
j_gene: TRBJ2-1
abundance: -
v_gene: TRBV29-1
d_gene: TRBD2

CDR3aa: CASSGTLPRLGEQYF
CDR3nt: TGTGCCAGCAGCGGGACACTCCCACGGTTGGGGGAGCAGTACTTC
j_gene: TRBJ2-7
abundance: -
v_gene: TRBV6-1
d_gene: -

CDR3aa: CASSMGGFLYEQYF
CDR3nt: TGTGCCAGTAGTATGGGGGGGTTCCTTTACGAGCAGTACTTC
j_gene: TRBJ2-7
abundance: -
v_gene: TRBV19
d_gene: TRBD2

CDR3aa: CASSQEGQTYGYTF
CDR3nt: TGCGCCAGCAGCCAAGAGGGGCAGACCTATGGCTACACCTTC
j_gene: TRBJ1-2
abundance: -
v_gene: TRBV4-1
d_gene: -

CDR3aa: CASNTNRGPTGELFF
CDR3nt: TGCGCCAGCAACACCAACAGGGGGCCCACCGGGGAGCTGTTTTTT
j_gene: TRBJ2-2
abundance: once
v_gene: TRBV5-1
d_gene: TRBD1

CDR3aa: CASSLGSRGHNQPQHF
CDR3nt: TGTGCCAGCAGCTTAGGGAGCAGGGGGCACAATCAGCCCCAGCATTTT
j_gene: TRBJ1-5
abundance: -
v_gene: TRBV7-9
d_gene: TRBD1

CDR3aa: CASRGGSYEQYF
CDR3nt: TGCGCCAGCAGAGGAGGGTCCTACGAGCAGTACTTC
j_gene: TRBJ2-7
abundance: -
v_gene: TRBV10-2
d_gene: -

CDR3aa: CASSIFFQSNQPQHF
CDR3nt: TGTGCCAGTAGTATTTTTTTCCAAAGCAATCAGCCCCAGCATTTT
j_gene: TRBJ1-5
abundance: -
v_gene: TRBV19
d_gene: -

CDR3aa: CASSLSSGVNTEAFF
CDR3nt: TGTGCCAGCAGTTTATCTTCAGGGGTGAACACTGAAGCTTTCTTT
j_gene: TRBJ1-1
abundance: -
v_gene: TRBV28
d_gene: -

CDR3aa: CAWSRGANTEAFF
CDR3nt: TGTGCCTGGAGCAGGGGGGCGAACACTGAAGCTTTCTTT
j_gene: TRBJ1-1
abundance: -
v_gene: TRBV30
d_gene: TRBD1

CDR3aa: CASSEGYYGQKDQPQHF
CDR3nt: TGTGCCAGCAGTGAGGGATACTACGGACAGAAAGATCAGCCCCAGCATTTT
j_gene: TRBJ1-5
abundance: -
v_gene: TRBV6-1
d_gene: -

CDR3aa: CASSTPHRGQNEQYF
CDR3nt: TGTGCCAGTAGTACCCCCCACAGGGGGCAAAACGAGCAGTACTTC
j_gene: TRBJ2-7
abundance: -
v_gene: TRBV19
d_gene: TRBD1

CDR3aa: CASSLVGRADYGYTF
CDR3nt: TGTGCCAGCAGCTTAGTCGGCAGGGCAGACTATGGCTACACCTTC
j_gene: TRBJ1-2
abundance: -
v_gene: TRBV7-9
d_gene: -

CDR3aa: CAWRAGEKLFF
CDR3nt: TGTGCCTGGAGAGCTGGTGAAAAACTGTTTTTT
j_gene: TRBJ1-4
abundance: -
v_gene: TRBV30
d_gene: -

CDR3aa: CASSEGTSMRETQYF
CDR3nt: TGTGCCAGCAGTGAGGGGACTAGCATGAGGGAGACCCAGTACTTC
j_gene: TRBJ2-5
abundance: -
v_gene: TRBV2
d_gene: TRBD2

CDR3aa: CASSRTSVHEQFF
CDR3nt: TGTGCCAGCAGTCGCACTAGCGTCCATGAGCAGTTCTTC
j_gene: TRBJ2-1
abundance: -
v_gene: TRBV7-2
d_gene: TRBD2

CDR3aa: CASSLLWQEYNEQFF
CDR3nt: TGTGCCAGCAGCTTATTGTGGCAGGAATACAATGAGCAGTTCTTC
j_gene: TRBJ2-1
abundance: -
v_gene: TRBV7-9
d_gene: -

CDR3aa: CASSATSGTEQFF
CDR3nt: TGTGCCAGCAGCGCTACTAGCGGGACAGAGCAGTTCTTC
j_gene: TRBJ2-1
abundance: -
v_gene: TRBV5-4
d_gene: TRBD2

CDR3aa: CASTVGGGAGNEQFF
CDR3nt: TGTGCCAGCACGGTTGGCGGGGGGGCGGGAAATGAGCAGTTCTTC
j_gene: TRBJ2-1
abundance: -
v_gene: TRBV7-2
d_gene: TRBD2

CDR3aa: CASRLYTQLPRSRAGEQFF
CDR3nt: TGTGCCAGCCGACTTTATACTCAATTACCCCGTTCCAGGGCCGGTGAGCAGTTCTTC
j_gene: TRBJ2-1
abundance: -
v_gene: TRBV28
d_gene: -

CDR3aa: CASRHDRRYGCTF
CDR3nt: TGTGCCAGCAGGCACGACAGAAGATATGGCTGCACCTTC
j_gene: TRBJ1-2
abundance: -
v_gene: TRBV27
d_gene: -

CDR3aa: CASSLAPGTNQPQHF
CDR3nt: TGCGCCAGCAGCTTGGCCCCGGGTACCAATCAGCCCCAGCATTTT
j_gene: TRBJ1-5
abundance: -
v_gene: TRBV5-1
d_gene: -

CDR3aa: CASSRTSGVEGYTF
CDR3nt: TGTGCCAGCAGTCGCACTTCAGGGGTCGAGGGCTACACCTTC
j_gene: TRBJ1-2
abundance: once
v_gene: TRBV27
d_gene: -

CDR3aa: CASSYEPLIATEAFF
CDR3nt: TGTGCCAGCAGCTACGAGCCTCTGATTGCCACTGAAGCTTTCTTT
j_gene: TRBJ1-1
abundance: once
v_gene: TRBV7-9
d_gene: -

CDR3aa: CASSQETPEFSGANVLTF
CDR3nt: TGCGCCAGCAGCCAAGAAACGCCTGAGTTTTCTGGGGCCAACGTCCTGACTTTC
j_gene: TRBJ2-6
abundance: -
v_gene: TRBV4-1
d_gene: -

CDR3aa: CATSSGGHSGEQYF
CDR3nt: TGTGCCACCTCGAGCGGGGGCCACTCGGGCGAGCAGTACTTC
j_gene: TRBJ2-7
abundance: -
v_gene: TRBV6-6
d_gene: TRBD2

CDR3aa: CASSPGTSGGESSGANVLTF
CDR3nt: TGCGCCAGCAGCCCGGGGACTAGCGGGGGGGAGAGCTCTGGGGCCAACGTCCTGACTTTC
j_gene: TRBJ2-6
abundance: -
v_gene: TRBV5-1
d_gene: TRBD2

CDR3aa: CASSPELAGYNEQFF
CDR3nt: TGTGCCAGCAGCCCGGAACTAGCGGGGTACAATGAGCAGTTCTTC
j_gene: TRBJ2-1
abundance: -
v_gene: TRBV5-4
d_gene: TRBD2

CDR3aa: CAISEGTGSGETQYF
CDR3nt: TGTGCCATCAGTGAGGGGACAGGGAGCGGAGAGACCCAGTACTTC
j_gene: TRBJ2-5
abundance: -
v_gene: TRBV10-3
d_gene: TRBD1

CDR3aa: CAWSRGTEYEQYF
CDR3nt: TGTGCCTGGAGTAGGGGGACAGAATACGAGCAGTACTTC
j_gene: TRBJ2-7
abundance: -
v_gene: TRBV30
d_gene: TRBD1

CDR3aa: CASSPPGQGNQPQHF
CDR3nt: TGTGCCAGCTCACCACCGGGACAGGGCAATCAGCCCCAGCATTTT
j_gene: TRBJ1-5
abundance: -
v_gene: TRBV18
d_gene: TRBD1

CDR3aa: CASSSPGLRNYGYTF
CDR3nt: TGTGCCAGTAGTTCTCCGGGACTCAGAAACTATGGCTACACCTTC
j_gene: TRBJ1-2
abundance: few
v_gene: TRBV19
d_gene: -

CDR3aa: CASGPFSVEQYF
CDR3nt: TGTGCCAGCGGGCCCTTCTCGGTCGAGCAGTACTTC
j_gene: TRBJ2-7
abundance: -
v_gene: TRBV6-1
d_gene: -

CDR3aa: CASGLGGGRADTQYF
CDR3nt: TGTGCTAGTGGTTTGGGGGGAGGTCGGGCAGATACGCAGTATTTT
j_gene: TRBJ2-3
abundance: -
v_gene: TRBV12-5
d_gene: -

CDR3aa: CATQPGQLTEAFF
CDR3nt: TGTGCCACACAACCGGGACAGCTCACTGAAGCTTTCTTT
j_gene: TRBJ1-1
abundance: -
v_gene: TRBV28
d_gene: TRBD1

CDR3aa: CASSTGGGTQYF
CDR3nt: TGTGCCAGCAGTACCGGGGGGGGGACCCAGTACTTC
j_gene: TRBJ2-5
abundance: -
v_gene: TRBV6-1
d_gene: TRBD2

CDR3aa: CSVYSGANVLTF
CDR3nt: TGCAGCGTTTACTCTGGGGCCAACGTCCTGACTTTC
j_gene: TRBJ2-6
abundance: -
v_gene: TRBV29-1
d_gene: -